The 23 T cell receptor beta chains in this list originate from one sample, sequenced in a study of cytomegalovirus exposure and HLA in healthy donors. PCR primers comprised 60 Vbeta and 13 Jbeta primers. Method: immunoSEQ multiplex PCR; TCRdb's copy keeps in-frame clones and lacks some. This sample carries some 170,000 clones, 75% to 85% of them seen once, and the ten largest clones take roughly 4.9%. Sequenced input: PBMCs. These receptors were collected from a woman under 30 in good health and CMV-seropositive.

V gene TRBV7-2 combines with J gene TRBJ2-5; the match to TRBD2 covers 11 bases. Per germline, CDR1 SGHTA and CDR2 FQGNSA. J lost 4 bases, V lost 2 bases, and 3 bases had no gene match. The CDR3 runs 15 residues. CDR3 coding DNA: TGTGCCAGCAGCTTACTAGGGACTAGCGGAGAGACCCAGTACTTC. Translating gives CASSLLGTSGETQYF.

The rearrangement links TRBV5-1 to TRBJ2-2, with 8 bases lining up with TRBD2. The germline gives CDR1 SGHRS, CDR2 YFSETQ. J was trimmed by 6 bases and V by 1 base; bases with no gene match: 5. The CDR3 has 15 amino acids. The CDR3 loop is CASSLSGGEAGELFF. In DNA form, the CDR3 reads TGCGCCAGCAGCTTGTCCGGGGGGGAAGCCGGGGAGCTGTTTTTT.

This clone was counted once. This chain connects TRBV5-1 to TRBJ2-1, with 11 bases aligning to TRBD2. CDR3 size: 18 residues. In germline, CDR1 is SGHRS, CDR2 YFSETQ. V shed 3 bases, J shed 9 bases, and the junction held 17 bases outside the gene matches. CDR3 protein: CASSSRQNLLAGVFEQFF. The CDR3 DNA follows: TGCGCCAGCAGCTCTAGACAAAACCTACTAGCGGGGGTTTTTGAGCAGTTCTTC.

Here the CDR3 reads CASSFYLNTEAFF. The DNA for the CDR3 is TGTGCCAGCAGCTTCTACTTGAACACTGAAGCTTTCTTT. The chain employs TRBV5-6 and TRBJ1-1; D gene unclear. From germline, CDR1 is SGHDT and CDR2 YYEEEE. The V end lost 2 bases, the J end lost 0 bases, and 5 bases lay between the germline ends. CDR3 length equals 13 residues.

This clone was recorded only once. The rearrangement links TRBV7-6 to TRBJ2-5, with D perhaps TRBD2 (5 bases). This CDR3 is 13 amino acids long. Germline assignment: CDR1 SGHVS and CDR2 FNYEAQ. The V and J ends lost 3 bases and 5 bases respectively, with 10 bases between them. Here the CDR3 DNA reads TGTGCCAGCAGCTTCGAGGGTTCCGAGACCCAGTACTTC. Its protein product is CASSFEGSETQYF.

This chain links TRBV4-1 with TRBJ2-5; TRBD1 agrees at 7 bases. The CDR3 covers 15 residues. The germline CDR1 and CDR2 sequences are MGHRA and YSYEKL. V trimming: 0 bases; J trimming: 2 bases; junction bases outside the gene matches: 3. In DNA form, the CDR3 reads TGCGCCAGCAGCCAAGATAGGGGACAGCAAGAGACCCAGTACTTC. Its translation is CASSQDRGQQETQYF.

This rearrangement joins TRBV4-2 to TRBJ2-7; D perhaps matches TRBD1 (5 bases). The CDR3 contains 15 residues. Germline CDR1 and CDR2: LGHNA and YNFKEQ. The germline V and J ends were trimmed by 0 bases and 3 bases, with 12 bases remaining between them. Written as DNA, the CDR3 is TGTGCCAGCAGCCAAGAAACGACAGAATACTACGAGCAGTACTTC. This encodes CASSQETTEYYEQYF.

The chain is built from TRBV5-1 and TRBJ1-1; 8 bases agree with TRBD1. CDR1 is SGHRS, CDR2 YFSETQ, per germline. Unmatched junction bases numbered 11, after V lost 1 base and J lost 3 bases. This CDR3 has 17 residues. The CDR3 spells CASSLTPASTGDTEAFF. The CDR3 nucleotides read TGCGCCAGCAGCTTGACGCCTGCTTCGACAGGGGACACTGAAGCTTTCTTT.

This sequence joins TRBV13 and TRBJ1-6, with 11 bases fitting TRBD1. The trim removed 4 bases at V and 0 bases at J, leaving 5 bases unmatched. Germline V gene data show CDR1 as PRHDT and CDR2 as FYEKMQ (reference sequence). The CDR3 loop spans 18 amino acids. CDR3 amino acids: CASSSTGTGGSYNSPLHF. DNA of the CDR3: TGTGCCAGCAGCTCCACCGGGACAGGGGGCTCCTATAATTCACCCCTCCACTTT.

This clone was counted a few times. The chain carries TRBV13 and TRBJ1-1, with unresolved D. This CDR3 contains 13 residues. Trimming stripped 5 bases from V and 0 bases from J, with 7 bases between. Germline V gene sequence: CDR1 PRHDT, CDR2 FYEKMQ (reference sequence). DNA of the CDR3: TGTGCCAGCAGCCCTTTTATGAACACTGAAGCTTTCTTT. It is translated as CASSPFMNTEAFF.

J is TRBJ2-7 and V is TRBV9; 7 bases align to TRBD2. CDR3 length: 16 residues. V was clipped by 4 bases and J by 2 bases; unmatched bases: 12. From germline, CDR1 is SGDLS and CDR2 YYNGEE. CDR3 sequence (DNA): TGTGCCAGCAGCCCCAAACTGGATGGGGGGGCCTACGAGCAGTACTTC. It encodes CASSPKLDGGAYEQYF.

This chain connects TRBV18 to TRBJ1-5, with D maybe TRBD1 (5 bases). CDR3 length: 15 residues. Trimming stripped 3 bases from V and 3 bases from J, with 12 bases between. Germline CDR1 is KGHSH and CDR2 is LQKENI. DNA of the CDR3: TGTGCCAGCTCACCCGTGGGGGGAGACAATCAGCCCCAGCATTTT. It codes for CASSPVGGDNQPQHF.

V usage is TRBV7-8 and J usage is TRBJ2-2, with TRBD1 as a possible D gene (5 bases). With 5 bases removed from V and 1 base from J, the gap between germline ends came to 17 bases. Looked up from germline, CDR1 is SGHVS and CDR2 is FQNEAQ. The CDR3 consists of 17 residues. CDR3 sequence (DNA): TGTGCCAGCAGCCACGTAGGGGTACAGGAGAACACCGGGGAGCTGTTTTTT. This encodes CASSHVGVQENTGELFF.

The CDR3 nucleotides read TGTGCCTGGAGTCCAGAGGATGAAAAACTGTTTTTT. Translating gives CAWSPEDEKLFF. The chain is built from TRBV30 and TRBJ1-4, with D hard to call. Trimming left V 2 bases short and J 6 bases short, with 7 bases between. The germline CDR1 and CDR2 sequences are GTSNPN and SVGIG (reference sequence). This CDR3 is 12 amino acids long. The variable domain in full, with the rest retrieved from reference TRBV30 and TRBJ1-4, is SQTIHQWPATLVQPVGSPLSLECTVEGTSNPNLYWYRQAAGRGLQLLFYSVGIGQISSEVPQNLSASRPQDRQFILSSKKLLLSDSGFYLCAWSPEDEKLFFGSGTQLSVL.

The rearrangement uses TRBV7-9 and TRBJ1-3; no clear D. Trimming pared 2 bases from V and 0 bases from J, leaving 8 bases between. Germline values: CDR1 SEHNR, CDR2 FQNEAQ (reference sequence). There are 15 residues in the CDR3. CDR3 protein: CASSLKDYSGNTIYF. CDR3 DNA: TGTGCCAGCAGCTTAAAGGACTACTCTGGAAACACCATATATTTT.

The chain has TRBV5-1 and TRBJ1-1; unclear D gene. The germline CDR1 and CDR2 sequences are SGHRS and YFSETQ. The CDR3 has 11 residues. Deletions cut 0 bases from V and 6 bases from J, with 3 bases between. Here the CDR3 reads CASSLGPEAFF. The CDR3 DNA reads as TGCGCCAGCAGCTTGGGGCCTGAAGCTTTCTTT.

The chain has TRBV6-5 and TRBJ1-2; 10 bases are shared with TRBD1. The germline V gene has CDR1 MNHEY and CDR2 SVGAGI. Trimming cost V 8 bases and J 4 bases; bases outside gene matches: 10. This CDR3 is 15 amino acids long. The DNA for the CDR3 is TGTGCCAGCCAAACGGGGGACAGGGGAAGCTATGGCTACACCTTC. Protein product: CASQTGDRGSYGYTF.

The chain recombines TRBV19 with TRBJ1-3; D is perhaps TRBD1 (5 bases). V shed 7 bases and J shed 0 bases, with 16 bases lying between them. CDR3 size: 16 residues. Germline-derived CDR1 and CDR2 are LNHDA and SQIVND (reference sequence). The CDR3 loop reads CASTSRQLSSGNTIYF. In DNA, the CDR3 is TGTGCCAGTACCTCCCGACAGCTATCCTCTGGAAACACCATATATTTT.

The CDR3 loop reads CASSPPRQGEDTQYF. The CDR3 DNA sequence: TGTGCCAGCTCACCACCCCGACAGGGGGAGGATACGCAGTATTTT. The genes are TRBV18 and TRBJ2-3, with TRBD1 matching over 9 bases. Germline V lookup: CDR1 KGHSH, CDR2 LQKENI. V was pared by 0 bases and J by 6 bases, with 4 bases of the junction left unmatched. The CDR3 is 15 amino acids.

V is TRBV7-2 and J is TRBJ2-1, with D unresolved. The CDR3 sequence is 13 residues long. Per germline, CDR1 SGHTA and CDR2 FQGNSA. Trimming pared 2 bases from V and 12 bases from J, leaving 14 bases between. The CDR3 reads CASSLSPGSGQFF. In nucleotides, the CDR3 is TGTGCCAGCAGCTTAAGCCCAGGTTCTGGGCAGTTCTTC.

V and J are TRBV27 and TRBJ2-1; the D gene is possibly TRBD1 (12 bases). Looked up from germline, CDR1 is MNHEY and CDR2 is SMNVEV (reference sequence). Trimming cost V 6 bases and J 15 bases, with 36 bases left between them. The CDR3 covers 18 residues. The CDR3 loop is CASSGTGGAASGGRERFF. CDR3 DNA: TGTGCCAGCAGCGGGACAGGGGGCGCAGCTAGCGGGGGGCGGGAACGGTTCTTC.

The chain recombines TRBV7-2 with TRBJ1-2; D not resolved. This CDR3 has 12 amino acids. The germline gives CDR1 SGHTA, CDR2 FQGNSA. Trimming pared 4 bases from V and 2 bases from J, leaving 5 bases between. CDR3 nucleotides: TGTGCCAGCAGCTCTATAAACTATGGCTACACCTTC. Translated: CASSSINYGYTF.

This chain joins TRBV27 and TRBJ2-5; D unresolved. TRBJ2-7 explains the end of the DNA better; the J call may be wrong. CDR1 is MNHEY, CDR2 SMNVEV, per germline (reference sequence). CDR3 length equals 15 residues. For the CDR3, the DNA is TGTGCCAGCAGTCCCAGCGATCGACCCTCCTACGAGCAGTACTTC. Translating it yields CASSPSDRPSYEQYF.